One and the same sample provided the 4 T cell receptor beta chains below, sequenced in a study of blood T cell repertoires in COVID-19. The table came from immunoSEQ multiplex PCR; TCRdb's copy has only in-frame clones and leaves some out. This sample has some 190,000 clones; about 88% occur once, and the top ten carry roughly 6%. Sequencing was carried out using peripheral blood. These receptors were collected from a woman in her thirties or forties who had recovered from COVID-19.

The V call is TRBV28, the J call TRBJ2-5; possible D gene TRBD2, 5 bases. With 5 bases removed from V and 5 bases from J, the gap between germline ends came to 12 bases. Germline V gene data show CDR1 as MDHEN and CDR2 as SYDVKM. CDR3 length: 13 amino acids. CDR3 in DNA: TGTGCCAGCAGTCAGCGGCCTGTTGAGACCCAGTACTTC. It encodes CASSQRPVETQYF.

The chain carries TRBV11-2 and TRBJ2-7, with TRBD2 as a possible D gene (6 bases). The CDR3 is made up of 16 amino acids. Germline V CDR1 and CDR2: SGHAT, FQNNGV. Between the trimmed V and J ends, which lost 5 bases and 0 bases, there was a span of 17 bases. CDR3 bases: TGTGCCAGCAGCCTAGCCGGGCGGGGAAGCTCCTACGAGCAGTACTTC. Translated, it gives CASSLAGRGSSYEQYF.

The genes are TRBV19 and TRBJ2-1; TRBD2 matches at 9 bases. The CDR3 has 15 amino acids. Unmatched junction bases numbered 6, after V lost 7 bases and J lost 2 bases. In germline, CDR1 is LNHDA, CDR2 SQIVND (reference sequence). The CDR3 nucleotides are TGTGCCAGTAAACTAGCGGGTACCACCTACAATGAGCAGTTCTTC. Amino acid sequence: CASKLAGTTYNEQFF.

This chain links TRBV20-1 with TRBJ1-2, with TRBD1 as a possible D gene (5 bases). Trimming removed 3 bases at V and 0 bases at J, with 11 bases between. Germline CDR1 DFQATT, CDR2 SNEGSKA (reference sequence). CDR3 length: 14 residues. The CDR3 here is CSASRDSPNYGYTF. CDR3 DNA: TGCAGTGCTAGTAGGGACTCCCCTAACTATGGCTACACCTTC.